This T cell receptor beta chain was observed in a study of patients and donors after allogeneic stem cell transplantation. This CDR3 contains 12 residues. Germline assignment: CDR1 DFQATT and CDR2 SNEGSKA (reference sequence). Trimming took off 5 bases at V and 3 bases at J, with 9 bases between the two ends. TCRdb called the RT-PCR reads again in MiXCR, with one record for every CDR3 protein. This sample has some 880,000 distinct CDR3 sequences, with roughly 18% found just once. V gene TRBV20-1 combines with J gene TRBJ2-3; weak D call: TRBD2 (5 bases). This TCR was recovered from a human donor who was either an allogeneic HSCT recipient or a stem cell or donor lymphocyte infusion donor (not recorded which). It is not recorded whose cells these are; they may come from a transplant donor. Sequencing was carried out using blood, either unsorted or a sorted T cell fraction (not recorded which). The CDR3 DNA follows: TGCAGTGCTGAGCGGAAAACAGATACGCAGTATTTT. This encodes CSAERKTDTQYF.